In this sample, the clone carrying this TCR beta chain turned up a few times. The target antigen is unknown. This CDR3 is built from 14 residues. CDR1 and CDR2 from the germline V gene are MDHEN and SYDVKM. V was pared by 7 bases and J by 7 bases, with 17 bases between. MiXCR, run by TCRdb on the reads, gives a single entry per CDR3 protein. The sample holds hundreds of thousands of distinct CDR3 sequences, approximately 24% seen once. The source of the sample is a study of T cell repertoires in cytomegalovirus infection. Study details: Both CMV infection and a matching HLA type were indicated by public TCR beta signatures.

Study-level results: The cumulative frequency of public TCR beta families identified carriers of CMV plus the relevant HLA. Dominant in the ex vivo response were TCR beta clonotypes restricted by HLA-C and specific for CMV.

Material: CD8+ T cells from PBMCs. This clonotype was sampled from a human donor in good health (CMV status not recorded). Some clones in this sample may be carry-over from other donors' samples. This sequence joins TRBV28 and TRBJ2-4; TRBD1 might be the D (6 bases). The CDR3 reads CASKDSRLRNIQYF. The CDR3 DNA sequence: TGTGCCAGCAAGGACAGCAGGCTGAGGAACATTCAGTACTTC.